This T cell receptor (beta chain) was observed in a study of identical twins. A word on this clonotype: Its antigen is still unknown.

Between the trimmed V and J ends, which lost 4 bases and 5 bases, there was a span of 15 bases. CDR1 is SGHRS, CDR2 YFSETQ, per germline. The CDR3 runs to 14 residues. Study results and limitations: Cross-sectional statistical analysis was relied on for the conclusions, without the same donors being followed. Insertions were reduced in abundant cord blood beta clonotypes but not in memory repertoires.

cDNA carried unique molecular identifiers, and a universal primer site was added by template switching. TCRdb called the 5' RACE reads again in MiXCR, with one record for every CDR3 protein. The sample records approximately 700,000 distinct CDR3 sequences, 5.5% to 6.5% being singletons. This chain uses TRBV5-1 with TRBJ2-5; no clear D. The clonotype originates from a man in his late teens or twenties in good health. The sequenced sample was naive T cells sorted from blood. This chain's CDR3 is CASSNIGPGETQYF. For the CDR3, the DNA is TGCGCCAGCAGCAATATAGGGCCCGGTGAGACCCAGTACTTC. The full variable domain, rest sourced from reference TRBV5-1 and TRBJ2-5, is KAGVTQTPRYLIKTRGQQVTLSCSPISGHRSVSWYQQTPGQGLQFLFEYFSETQRNKGNFPGRFSGRQFSNSRSEMNVSTLELGDSALYLCASSNIGPGETQYFGPGTRLLVL.